One and the same sample provided the 7 T cell receptor beta chains below, sequenced in a study of T cell responses to AZD1222 COVID-19 vaccine (dated by TCRdb to the early 2020s). This specimen's time point label, interpreted: baseline before first vaccination. Library construction relied on the immunoSEQ multiplex PCR assay. As stored in TCRdb, this immuneACCESS dataset retains in-frame rearrangements with V and J assigned. A fraction of the clones does not appear; measured against another copy, unresolved V genes explain less than half of the discrepancy, and the remainder lacks a known reason. This sample comprises 150,000 to 200,000 clones, 75% to 90% of them detected only once. About 6% of the sample rests with the top ten. The input for sequencing was peripheral blood, taken on day 0 of AZD1222 vaccination. Every receptor here comes from an adult in good health.

This sequence joins TRBV6-2 or TRBV6-3 and TRBJ2-5, with 9 bases lining up with TRBD1. The CDR3 has 16 residues. Germline values: CDR1 MNHEY, CDR2 SVGEGT. V shed 4 bases and J 5 bases; nucleotides not matched to a gene: 11. The CDR3, as DNA: TGTGCCAGCAGTTCCTCCGGGACAGGGATGTGGGAGACCCAGTACTTC. Its protein is CASSSSGTGMWETQYF.

This rearrangement joins TRBV6-5 to TRBJ2-7; 11 bases match TRBD2. Germline CDR1 and CDR2: MNHEY and SVGAGI. CDR3 length equals 13 residues. V was pared by 2 bases and J by 8 bases, with 2 bases of the junction left unmatched. This CDR3 reads CASSYGLAGQQYF. Written as DNA, the CDR3 is TGTGCCAGCAGTTACGGACTAGCGGGCCAGCAGTACTTC.

This chain links TRBV11-1 with TRBJ1-2, with TRBD1 as a possible D gene (5 bases). Germline lookup yields CDR1 SGHAT and CDR2 FQDESV (reference sequence). The CDR3 sequence is 13 residues long. Trimming pared 5 bases from V and 3 bases from J, leaving 10 bases between. The CDR3 spells CASSPDSDYGYTF. The DNA for the CDR3 is TGTGCCAGCAGCCCTGACAGCGACTATGGCTACACCTTC.

V usage is TRBV9 and J usage is TRBJ1-6; 9 bases line up with TRBD1. The CDR3 is 14 residues long. Losses at the gene ends were 4 bases for V and 9 bases for J; bases not matched to a gene: 5. CDR1 and CDR2 from the germline V gene are SGDLS and YYNGEE. CDR3 loop: CASSTQGAGSPLHF. The CDR3 region has the DNA TGTGCCAGCAGCACACAGGGGGCCGGTTCACCCCTCCACTTT.

The genes are TRBV7-2 and TRBJ2-5; 7 bases match TRBD2. Germline V CDR1 and CDR2: SGHTA, FQGNSA. Trimming removed 2 bases from V and 4 bases from J; junction bases left unmatched: 4. CDR3 size: 14 residues. The CDR3 DNA is TGTGCCAGCAGCTTACAGGCTAGCGGAGAGACCCAGTACTTC. Translating it yields CASSLQASGETQYF.

The rearrangement joins TRBV6-2 or TRBV6-3 to TRBJ2-1, with 9 positions matching TRBD1. The germline gives CDR1 MNHEY, CDR2 SVGEGT. The CDR3 contains 13 residues. V dropped 5 bases and J dropped 7; count of bases not matched to a gene: 3. As DNA, the CDR3 is TGTGCCAGCAGTGGGACAGGGAGGAATGAGCAGTTCTTC. Protein product: CASSGTGRNEQFF.

The chain has TRBV14 and TRBJ1-4, with unresolved D. Germline lookup yields CDR1 SGHDN and CDR2 FVKESK. V lost 0 bases, J lost 7 bases, and 18 bases lay in between. This CDR3 spans 17 amino acids. This CDR3 is CASSQDRQLTRGEKLFF. The CDR3 DNA sequence: TGTGCCAGCAGCCAAGATCGGCAGTTAACACGGGGTGAAAAACTGTTTTTT.